Listed below are T cell receptor beta chains from one sample, sequenced in a study of CD8 T cells in Susac syndrome. TCRdb re-called the immunoSEQ multiplex PCR reads with MiXCR, one entry per CDR3 protein. This table holds 180,000 or so distinct CDR3 sequences, less than 95% found once. Sample: CD4+ T cells from PBMCs. These receptors all come from a human donor in good health. CDR3s include the opening cysteine and the closing phenylalanine or tryptophan. D genes are given only for firm matches.

V	D	CDR3
TRBV7-2	-	CASSRDTYTGELFF
TRBV20-1	TRBD2	CSGTSGTKAEQFF
TRBV12-5	-	CASGFGREPGDTQYF
TRBV12-3/TRBV12-4	-	CASTLSNNQPQHF
TRBV2	-	CASSEIGGNEQFF
TRBV30	-	CAWSPRGSSTDTQYF
TRBV4-3	-	CASSLSSGLEQYF
TRBV3-1	-	CASSQDFRPAYEQYF
TRBV4-3	TRBD2	CASSRSGDYNEQFF
TRBV14	-	CASSRQPYNEQFF
TRBV4-3	-	CASSQGPSCEQYF
TRBV29-1	-	CSVGGGPETQYF